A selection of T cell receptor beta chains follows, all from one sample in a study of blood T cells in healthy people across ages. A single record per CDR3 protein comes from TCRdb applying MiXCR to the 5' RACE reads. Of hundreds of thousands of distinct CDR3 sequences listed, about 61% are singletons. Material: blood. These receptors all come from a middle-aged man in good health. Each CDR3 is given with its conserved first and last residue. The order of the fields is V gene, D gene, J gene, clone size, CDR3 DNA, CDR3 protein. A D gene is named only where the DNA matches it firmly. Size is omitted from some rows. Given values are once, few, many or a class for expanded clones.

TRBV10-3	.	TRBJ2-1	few	TGTGCCATCAGTGAGCCGGGTTCGCCGGGAGATGAGCAGTTCTTC	CAISEPGSPGDEQFF
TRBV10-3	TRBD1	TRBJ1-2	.	TGTGCCAACGGACAGGGGAACTATGGCTACACCTTC	CANGQGNYGYTF
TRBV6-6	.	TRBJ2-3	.	TGTGCCAGCAGCCCCATCGCGGATACGCAGTATTTT	CASSPIADTQYF
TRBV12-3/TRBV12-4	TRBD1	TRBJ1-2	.	TGTGCCAGCAGGAGGACAGGCCTTAGCGGTGGCTACACCTTC	CASRRTGLSGGYTF
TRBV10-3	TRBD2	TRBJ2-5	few	TGTGCCATCAGCCCCCGCGGGGGAGAGGAAGAGACCCAGTACTTC	CAISPRGGEEETQYF
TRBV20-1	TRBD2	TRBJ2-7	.	TGCAGTGCTAGGTCGCTAGCGGGGTGGAATGAGCAGTACTTC	CSARSLAGWNEQYF
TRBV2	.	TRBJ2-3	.	TGTGCCGGCCAATTGGGCAGGGGGGAAGATACGCAGTATTTT	CAGQLGRGEDTQYF
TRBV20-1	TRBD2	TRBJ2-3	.	TGCAGTGCTATAAGGGGACTAGCGGGAGGTGCAGATACGCAGTATTTT	CSAIRGLAGGADTQYF
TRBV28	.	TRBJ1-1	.	TGTGCCAGTACAGGCTGGGGGGGGTCCACTGAAGCTTTCTTT	CASTGWGGSTEAFF
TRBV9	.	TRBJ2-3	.	TGTGCCAGCAGCGTAGTTTCCTCCCACTCCGGTGCAGATACGCAGTATTTT	CASSVVSSHSGADTQYF
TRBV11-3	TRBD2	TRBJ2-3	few	TGTGCCAGCAGCTCAGGACTAGCGGGAGTGGGCCTCGGCGATACGCAGTATTTT	CASSSGLAGVGLGDTQYF
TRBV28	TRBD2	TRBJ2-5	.	TGTGCCAGCAGCCAACCCCCTAGCGGGGGGCACCAAGAGACCCAGTACTTC	CASSQPPSGGHQETQYF
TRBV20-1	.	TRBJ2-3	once	TGCAGTGCACAGCACACAGATACGCAGTATTTT	CSAQHTDTQYF
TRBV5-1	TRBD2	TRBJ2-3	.	TGCGCCAGCAGCATTACTAGCGGGATTAGAGATACGCAGTATTTT	CASSITSGIRDTQYF
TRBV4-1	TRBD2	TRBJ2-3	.	TGCGCCAGCAGCCCCGGACTAGCGGGAGAAACAACAAATACGCAGTATTTT	CASSPGLAGETTNTQYF
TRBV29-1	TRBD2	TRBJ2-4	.	TGCAGCGTTGAAGTGACAGCGGGAGGGCCCTCCGCGGGGGAGCAGTACTTC	CSVEVTAGGPSAGEQYF
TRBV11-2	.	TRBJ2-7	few	TGTGCCAGCAGCTTAGATCCGAATCGAGGCTTGTCCTACGAGCAGTACTTC	CASSLDPNRGLSYEQYF
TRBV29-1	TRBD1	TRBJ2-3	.	TGCAGCGTTGGGGACAGGTGGGATCCGCAGTATTTT	CSVGDRWDPQYF
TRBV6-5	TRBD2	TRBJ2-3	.	TGTGCCAGCAGTTACGTCGGACTAGCGGATCTTGCTAGCACAGATACGCAGTATTTT	CASSYVGLADLASTDTQYF
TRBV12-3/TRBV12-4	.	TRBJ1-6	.	TGTGCCAGCAGTTTTCCCTTGGGAGGGAGTATTTCACCCCTCCACTTT	CASSFPLGGSISPLHF
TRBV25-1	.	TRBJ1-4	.	TGTGCCAGCAGTGAAGGGGCCTTTAATGAAAAACTGTTTTTT	CASSEGAFNEKLFF
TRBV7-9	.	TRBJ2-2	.	TGTGCCAGCAGCTCCCTTAAAGGGAAGGTGTTCGCCGGGGAGCTGTTTTTT	CASSSLKGKVFAGELFF
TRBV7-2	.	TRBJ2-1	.	TGTGCCAGCAGCCCGCAGGGATCCCGCAATGAGCAGTTCTTC	CASSPQGSRNEQFF
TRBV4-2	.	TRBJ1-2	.	TGTGCCAGCAGCCAACTCCGGGACACCGACAATTTTAACTATGGCTACACCTTC	CASSQLRDTDNFNYGYTF
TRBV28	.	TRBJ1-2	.	TGTGCCAGCAGCCCCACCAGGGTTCACTATGGCTACACCTTC	CASSPTRVHYGYTF
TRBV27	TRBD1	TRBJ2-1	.	TGTGCCAGCAGTTTCCTTCAAGACAGGGCCGTCAATGAGCAGTTCTTC	CASSFLQDRAVNEQFF
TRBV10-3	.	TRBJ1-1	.	TGTGCCATCAGTGAATTTACAGGAGAGAACACTGAAGCTTTCTTT	CAISEFTGENTEAFF
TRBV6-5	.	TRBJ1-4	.	TGTGCCAGCAGAAAGACCGGGACGGGAAATGAAAAACTGTTTTTT	CASRKTGTGNEKLFF
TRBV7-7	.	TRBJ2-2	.	TGTGCCAGCAGCCGAGGGTTTGAGGCGAACACCGGGGAGCTGTTTTTT	CASSRGFEANTGELFF
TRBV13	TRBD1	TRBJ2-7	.	TGTGCCAGCAGCTTAGGGGGGACAGGTACCTACGAGCAGTACTTC	CASSLGGTGTYEQYF
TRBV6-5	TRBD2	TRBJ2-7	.	TGTGCCAGCAGTTACTCTCTAGCGGGGGCCTACGAGCAGTACTTC	CASSYSLAGAYEQYF
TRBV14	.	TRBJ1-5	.	TGTGCCAGCAGCCAAGATGAGGGGCAGACGAGCAATCAGCCCCAGCATTTT	CASSQDEGQTSNQPQHF
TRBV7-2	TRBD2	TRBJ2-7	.	TGTGCCAGCAGCCCTCTAGCGGGAGAGAAGACCTACGAGCAGTACTTC	CASSPLAGEKTYEQYF
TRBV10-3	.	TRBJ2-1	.	TGTGGCATCAGTGAGACGGGTCCCCCCTACAATGAGCAGTTCTTC	CGISETGPPYNEQFF
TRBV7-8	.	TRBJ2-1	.	TGTGCCAGCAGCCAGCAGACAGGGAGCGGGTCCTACAATGAGCAGTTCTTC	CASSQQTGSGSYNEQFF
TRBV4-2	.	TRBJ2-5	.	TGTGCCAGCAGCCAAGATGGGTCGGAAGAGACCCAGTACTTC	CASSQDGSEETQYF
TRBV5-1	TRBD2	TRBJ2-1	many	TGCGCCAGCAGCGACCCTAGCGGACACAATGAGCAGTTCTTC	CASSDPSGHNEQFF
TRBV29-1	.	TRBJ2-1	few	TGCAGCGTTGGAGCGATTACGACTGGGGGGCAGTTCTTC	CSVGAITTGGQFF
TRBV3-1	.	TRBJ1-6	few	TGTGCCAGCAGCCGAGGACAGCGGTATAATTCACCCCTCCACTTT	CASSRGQRYNSPLHF
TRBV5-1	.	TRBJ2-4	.	TGCGCCAGCAGATATGCCCCAGGCGGCTACAATGAGCAGTACTTC	CASRYAPGGYNEQYF
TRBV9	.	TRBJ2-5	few	TGTGCCAGCAGCGTAGTGGGGTCAGAGACCCAGTACTTC	CASSVVGSETQYF
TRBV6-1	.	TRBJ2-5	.	TGTGCCAGCAGTGAAGCTGAGCAAATTCTCGAAGAGACCCAGTACTTC	CASSEAEQILEETQYF
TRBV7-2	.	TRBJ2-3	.	TGTGCCAGCAGCACCCGCGCAGCTAGCACAGATACGCAGTATTTT	CASSTRAASTDTQYF
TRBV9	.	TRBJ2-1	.	TGTGCCAGCAGCGCCGAGCTGCGATACTACAATGAGCAGTTCTTC	CASSAELRYYNEQFF
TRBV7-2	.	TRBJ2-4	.	TGTGCCAGCAGCTTAGCGATGGGGGGCGCGGTCTTCGTTATTCAGTACTTC	CASSLAMGGAVFVIQYF
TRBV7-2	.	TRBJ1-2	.	TGTGCCAGCAGCCCCCGCCAGGGTGCGGGCTATGGCTACACCTTC	CASSPRQGAGYGYTF
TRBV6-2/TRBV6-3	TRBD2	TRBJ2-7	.	TGTGCCGTTCGACTAGCGGGAACCTACGAGCAGTACTTC	CAVRLAGTYEQYF
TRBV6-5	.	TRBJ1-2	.	TGTGCCAGCAGTGACTCGACGGGGGCTCAAGGCTACACCTTC	CASSDSTGAQGYTF
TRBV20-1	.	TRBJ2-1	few	TGCAGTGCTACCCCGGCCGCGGCTTACAATGAGCAGTTCTTC	CSATPAAAYNEQFF
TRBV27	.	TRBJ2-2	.	TGTGCCAGCAGTTTCCTAACATGGGGTGGCACCGGGGAGCTGTTTTTT	CASSFLTWGGTGELFF
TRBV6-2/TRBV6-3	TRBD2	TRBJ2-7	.	TGTGCCAGCAGTTACCCCAGCGGGAACTCCTACAAGCAGTACTTC	CASSYPSGNSYKQYF
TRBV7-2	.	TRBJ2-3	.	TGTGCCAGCAGCGTTATTACCACAGATACGCAGTATTTT	CASSVITTDTQYF
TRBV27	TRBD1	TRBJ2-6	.	TGTGCCAGCAGTAGAGGCGGGACAGGCCCCTCTGGGGCCAACGTCCTGACTTTC	CASSRGGTGPSGANVLTF
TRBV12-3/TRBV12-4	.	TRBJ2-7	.	TGTGCCAGCAGTCGTGGACTAGCCGACGCTCAGGGGGACGAGCAGTACTTC	CASSRGLADAQGDEQYF